These 22 T cell receptor beta chains originate from one sample sequenced in a study of T cells after yellow fever vaccination. MiXCR, applied by TCRdb to the 5' RACE reads, yields one record per CDR3 protein. The top ten clones hold roughly 18% of a sample with about 370,000 distinct CDR3 sequences, around a tenth of them seen once. The input for sequencing was PBMCs, taken on the day of the first yellow fever vaccination. The receptors stem from a man aged 18 to 30 who received the YFV17D yellow fever vaccine.

This clonotype was counted between two and nine times. This chain joins TRBV28 and TRBJ1-2; no definite D call. The CDR3 has 14 residues. Germline V CDR1 and CDR2: MDHEN, SYDVKM. V lost 3 bases to trimming and J lost 3 bases, with 11 bases between them. The CDR3 DNA reads TGTGCCAGCAGTTTTGGGCAGATGGACTATGGCTACACCTTC. The encoded protein is CASSFGQMDYGYTF.

This sequence joins TRBV6-2 or TRBV6-3 and TRBJ1-2; 9 nucleotides agree with TRBD1. Germline CDR1 MNHEY, CDR2 SVGEGT. J was trimmed by 2 bases and V by 8 bases; bases with no gene match: 9. CDR3 size: 15 residues. DNA of the CDR3: TGTGCCAGCCGGGACAGGGTCTTTGAAAACTATGGCTACACCTTC. It specifies CASRDRVFENYGYTF.

The V and J genes are TRBV7-8 and TRBJ2-3; perhaps TRBD2 as D (7 bases). CDR1 SGHVS and CDR2 FQNEAQ come from the germline V gene. V was pared by 4 bases and J by 2 bases, with 13 bases between. This CDR3 has 15 residues. The CDR3 nucleotides are TGTGCCAGCAGCTCTTGGGGGGGCACCACAGATACGCAGTATTTT. Translation: CASSSWGGTTDTQYF.

This clonotype was detected only a few times. Its ends do not fully match the called genes, so a read error is possible. The chain links TRBV3-1 to TRBJ1-3; no firm D call. Germline CDR1 LGHDT, CDR2 YNNKEL (reference sequence). The CDR3 covers 14 residues. CDR3 bases: TGTGCCAGCAGCCAAGAATGGGCTGGGAACACCATATATTTT. The encoded protein is CASSQEWAGNTIYF.

This clonotype was found a few times. J is TRBJ1-5 and V is TRBV20-1; D perhaps matches TRBD1 (5 bases). This CDR3 region has 15 residues. V dropped 5 bases and J dropped 7 bases, with 21 bases sitting between them. Germline lookup yields CDR1 DFQATT and CDR2 SNEGSKA (reference sequence). This chain's CDR3 is CSALDRGTGNQPQHF. As DNA, the CDR3 is TGCAGTGCTCTTGACCGAGGGACGGGGAACCAGCCCCAGCATTTT.

This clonotype came up many times. The chain employs TRBV5-4 and TRBJ2-7, with 9 nucleotides matching TRBD1. Losses at the gene ends were 3 bases for V and 6 bases for J; bases not matched to a gene: 7. The CDR3 has 14 residues. Germline-derived CDR1 and CDR2 are SGHNT and YYREEE (reference sequence). CDR3 in DNA: TGTGCCAGCAGCTCCGGGACAGGGATAGGCGAGCAGTACTTC. It specifies CASSSGTGIGEQYF.

This chain connects TRBV21-1 to TRBJ1-4; the tabulated D call, TRBD1, remains unverified against the DNA. TRBV21-1 is marked as a pseudogene. CDR3 size: 19 residues. The CDR3 nucleotides read TGTGCCACCAACCAGGGGGACACCGGAATCGGCGCAACTAATGAAAAACTGTTTTTT. Translating gives CATNQGDTGIGATNEKLFF.

There are a few counts of this clonotype. V gene TRBV6-5 combines with J gene TRBJ1-1; D not certain. The germline V gene encodes CDR1 MNHEY and CDR2 SVGAGI. Trimming stripped 1 base from V and 4 bases from J, with 13 bases between. The CDR3 has 15 residues. The CDR3 DNA follows: TGTGCCAGCAGTTACTTCACCGGCGGTGGCACTGAAGCTTTCTTT. Its protein product is CASSYFTGGGTEAFF.

The chain couples TRBV7-2 to TRBJ2-1; maybe TRBD2 (6 bases). CDR3 length equals 16 residues. Trimming stripped 6 bases from V and 0 bases from J, with 15 bases between. Germline assignment: CDR1 SGHTA and CDR2 FQGNSA. CDR3: CASRPGTSNSYNEQFF. The CDR3, as DNA: TGTGCCAGCAGACCCGGGACTTCAAACTCCTACAATGAGCAGTTCTTC.

This clonotype was observed a few times. This chain uses TRBV4-1 with TRBJ1-1; D is uncertain. With 5 bases removed from V and 3 bases from J, the gap between germline ends came to 7 bases. Germline-derived CDR1 and CDR2 are MGHRA and YSYEKL. The CDR3 has 12 residues. As DNA, the CDR3 is TGCGCCAGCAGCTCCACGTACACTGAAGCTTTCTTT. Translating gives CASSSTYTEAFF.

This rearrangement joins TRBV12-3 or TRBV12-4 to TRBJ1-5; 7 bases are shared with TRBD1. The CDR3 is 16 amino acids. V was pared by 6 bases and J by 11 bases, with 19 bases of the junction left unmatched. The CDR3 nucleotides read TGTGCCAGCAGCCCATCCGGACAGGCAGGGGGGAGTTCCCAGCATTTT. This translates into CASSPSGQAGGSSQHF.

The chain carries TRBV6-2 or TRBV6-3 and TRBJ1-2; D is uncertain. Trimming pared 5 bases from V and 8 bases from J, leaving 33 bases between. The CDR3 runs 19 residues. CDR1 is MNHEY and CDR2 is SVGEGT in the germline V gene. DNA for the CDR3: TGTGCCAGCAGTCCTTCCGTGGTCCTGAAGCCCCGACCTCTTTGGGGCTACACCTTC. The encoded protein is CASSPSVVLKPRPLWGYTF.

A few counts support this clonotype. The chain uses TRBV11-2 and TRBJ1-1, with D possibly TRBD1 on 5 matching bases. The CDR3 totals 16 residues. Germline V gene lookup returns CDR1 SGHAT and CDR2 FQNNGV. V shed 1 base and J shed 1 base, with 13 bases lying between them. For the CDR3, the DNA is TGTGCCAGCAGCTTAGCATTATCAGGGAAGAACACTGAAGCTTTCTTT. Its translation is CASSLALSGKNTEAFF.

This clonotype was seen a few times. This chain joins TRBV6-5 and TRBJ1-1; the match to TRBD1 covers 8 bases. Per germline, CDR1 MNHEY and CDR2 SVGAGI. The CDR3 runs 14 residues. V was clipped by 0 bases and J by 5 bases; unmatched bases: 2. The CDR3 protein is CASSYSWTGTEAFF. The CDR3 region has the DNA TGTGCCAGCAGTTACTCTTGGACAGGGACTGAAGCTTTCTTT.

The chain is built from TRBV19 and TRBJ2-6, with D uncertain. The germline V and J ends were trimmed by 2 bases and 0 bases, with 5 bases remaining between them. The CDR3 length is 15 residues. The germline gives CDR1 LNHDA, CDR2 SQIVND (reference sequence). The CDR3 DNA follows: TGTGCCAGTAGTATAATCGGCTCTGGGGCCAACGTCCTGACTTTC. Residues: CASSIIGSGANVLTF.

J is TRBJ2-7 and V is TRBV15; D gene uncertain. Germline CDR1 reads LNHNV; CDR2 reads YYDKDF (reference sequence). The V and J ends lost 0 bases and 3 bases respectively, with 15 bases between them. This CDR3 has 16 residues. The CDR3 loop reads CATSRDHGFGNYEQYF. The CDR3 DNA follows: TGTGCCACCAGCAGAGATCACGGGTTTGGGAACTACGAGCAGTACTTC.

This clonotype has just a few counts. V is TRBV6-2 or TRBV6-3 and J is TRBJ2-7, with D possibly TRBD1 on 6 matching bases. The CDR3 has 14 residues. With 1 base removed from V and 2 bases from J, the gap between germline ends came to 9 bases. Per the germline V gene, CDR1 is MNHEY and CDR2 is SVGEGT. This CDR3 reads CASSYFGQTYEQYF. The CDR3 DNA reads TGTGCCAGCAGTTACTTTGGACAGACCTACGAGCAGTACTTC.

This clonotype has more than one count but fewer than ten. V usage is TRBV7-2 and J usage is TRBJ1-3; 9 positions agree with TRBD1. Germline CDR1 reads SGHTA; CDR2 reads FQGNSA. The length of the CDR3 is 15 residues. With V trimmed by 6 bases and J by 2 bases, 5 bases remained unmatched. The CDR3 is CASRRQGDAGNTIYF. The CDR3 DNA sequence: TGTGCCAGCAGACGACAGGGGGACGCTGGAAACACCATATATTTT.

This clonotype was detected only a few times. The rearrangement links TRBV12-3 or TRBV12-4 to TRBJ1-2, with D perhaps matching TRBD1 (5 bases). This CDR3 region has 13 residues. Deletions cut 6 bases from V and 5 bases from J, with 13 bases between. The DNA for the CDR3 is TGTGCCAGCAGCTGGGGCGCAGAGTATGGCTACACCTTC. Translation gives CASSWGAEYGYTF.

The chain uses TRBV18 and TRBJ2-2; 10 bases align to TRBD1. This CDR3 spans 16 amino acids. V was clipped by 6 bases and J by 4 bases; unmatched bases: 8. CDR1 is KGHSH, CDR2 LQKENI, per germline. CDR3 sequence reads: CASSQTGTGVTGELFF. The CDR3, as DNA: TGTGCCAGCTCCCAGACTGGGACAGGGGTCACCGGGGAGCTGTTTTTT.

This clonotype was picked up a small number of times. The rearrangement joins TRBV6-5 to TRBJ2-2; possibly TRBD2 for D (6 bases). The germline V and J ends were trimmed by 0 bases and 6 bases, with 14 bases remaining between them. Germline CDR1 and CDR2: MNHEY and SVGAGI. CDR3 length: 16 residues. This CDR3 reads CASSYSMGREAGELFF. The DNA of the CDR3 is TGTGCCAGCAGTTACTCGATGGGCAGGGAGGCCGGGGAGCTGTTTTTT.

This chain links TRBV10-3 with TRBJ2-1, with 7 bases identical to TRBD1. The V gene's germline CDR1 is ENHRY and CDR2 SYGVKD. CDR3 length: 15 amino acids. J gave up 7 bases and V 7 bases, and 13 bases lay outside the gene matches. The CDR3 loop is CAIKGSDRDMNEQFF. CDR3 in DNA: TGTGCCATCAAGGGTAGCGACAGGGATATGAATGAGCAGTTCTTC.